A single sample gave rise to the 10 T cell receptor beta chains below, sequenced in a study of a mutant IDH1 vaccine in newly diagnosed glioma. No antigen is known for these receptors. Regarding time point: week 35, safety follow-up. The content of each vaccine dose was 300 ug of mutant IDH1 20-mer peptide, and topical imiquimod accompanied it. The data were produced by immunoSEQ multiplex PCR, yet TCRdb's version contains in-frame clones alone and is incomplete. The data hold about 54,000 clones, with 80% to 85% observed a single time. This specimen was PBMCs, taken from a glioma patient whose treatment included an IDH1 peptide vaccine. These TCRs come from a woman aged 18-29 years with glioma.

This chain uses TRBV7-9 with TRBJ2-7; 8 bases fit TRBD1. The CDR3 runs to 15 residues. The V and J ends lost 5 bases and 4 bases, in that order; junction bases with no gene match: 10. The germline CDR1 and CDR2 sequences are SEHNR and FQNEAQ (reference sequence). CDR3 residues: CASSGRGQGKYEQYF. The CDR3 DNA is TGTGCCAGCAGCGGCCGTGGACAGGGAAAGTACGAGCAGTACTTC.

This rearrangement joins TRBV29-1 to TRBJ1-2; 7 positions agree with TRBD1. The trim removed 6 bases at V and 3 bases at J, leaving 10 bases unmatched. There are 14 residues in the CDR3. The germline CDR1 and CDR2 sequences are SQVTM and ANQGSEA. The CDR3 DNA follows: TGCAGCGTCGACAACAGGGGTTTGTACTATGGCTACACCTTC. Its translation: CSVDNRGLYYGYTF.

This rearrangement joins TRBV6-6 to TRBJ1-2, with 9 nucleotides matching TRBD1. The germline V gene has CDR1 MNHNY and CDR2 SVGAGI (reference sequence). This CDR3 region has 13 residues. V shed 2 bases, J shed 10 bases, and the junction held 5 bases outside the gene matches. The CDR3 region is CASSYTWTGVYTF. In DNA form, the CDR3 reads TGTGCCAGCAGTTACACTTGGACAGGGGTCTACACCTTC.

The V gene is TRBV4-1, the J gene TRBJ2-7, with D tentatively TRBD1 (6 bases). The CDR3 length is 12 residues. Trimming pared 1 base from V and 8 bases from J, leaving 9 bases between. The V gene's germline CDR1 is MGHRA and CDR2 YSYEKL. The CDR3 DNA is TGCGCCAGCAGCCAAGGACAGGACCAGCAGTACTTC. Protein product: CASSQGQDQQYF.

The chain has TRBV5-1 and TRBJ1-2, with a possible D match to TRBD1 (5 bases). This CDR3 is built from 15 residues. Germline V gives CDR1 SGHRS, CDR2 YFSETQ. V dropped 3 bases and J dropped 6 bases, with 18 bases sitting between them. This chain's CDR3 is CASSSWGTPGDGYTF. DNA of the CDR3: TGCGCCAGCAGCTCCTGGGGGACCCCCGGGGATGGCTACACCTTC.

This chain joins TRBV9 and TRBJ1-6; D uncertain. This CDR3 has 13 amino acids. Per germline, CDR1 SGDLS and CDR2 YYNGEE. V was pared by 5 bases and J by 10 bases, with 13 bases between. CDR3 DNA sequence: TGTGCCAGCAGGCAAGGGATTGGGTCACCCCTCCACTTT. This codes for CASRQGIGSPLHF.

The chain employs TRBV19 and TRBJ2-7, with 12 bases identical to TRBD2. Germline V gene data show CDR1 as LNHDA and CDR2 as SQIVND (reference sequence). J was trimmed by 1 base and V by 8 bases; bases with no gene match: 6. This CDR3 contains 15 residues. CDR3 region: CASRTSGILSYEQYF. CDR3 coding DNA: TGTGCCAGTCGGACTAGCGGGATCCTATCCTACGAGCAGTACTTC.

This chain joins TRBV9 and TRBJ2-3, with a possible D match to TRBD2 (6 bases). Trimming left V 1 base short and J 0 bases short, with 6 bases between. Looked up from germline, CDR1 is SGDLS and CDR2 is YYNGEE. This CDR3 has 14 residues. DNA for the CDR3: TGTGCCAGCAGCGTAAGCGGGAGCACAGATACGCAGTATTTT. Translation gives CASSVSGSTDTQYF.

This chain connects TRBV9 to TRBJ2-2, with TRBD2 as a possible D gene (5 bases). V lost 0 bases to trimming and J lost 0 bases, with 6 bases between them. This CDR3 region has 15 residues. Germline assignment: CDR1 SGDLS and CDR2 YYNGEE. CDR3 protein: CASSVDGANTGELFF. DNA for the CDR3: TGTGCCAGCAGCGTAGACGGGGCGAACACCGGGGAGCTGTTTTTT.

V usage is TRBV5-8 and J usage is TRBJ1-1, with a tentative D call TRBD1 (5 bases). Trimming pared 1 base from V and 3 bases from J, leaving 10 bases between. The CDR3 loop spans 14 amino acids. CDR1 and CDR2 (germline): SGHTS, YDEGEE. The CDR3 protein is CASSLQGADTEAFF. The DNA for the CDR3 is TGTGCCAGCAGCTTGCAGGGTGCAGACACTGAAGCTTTCTTT.